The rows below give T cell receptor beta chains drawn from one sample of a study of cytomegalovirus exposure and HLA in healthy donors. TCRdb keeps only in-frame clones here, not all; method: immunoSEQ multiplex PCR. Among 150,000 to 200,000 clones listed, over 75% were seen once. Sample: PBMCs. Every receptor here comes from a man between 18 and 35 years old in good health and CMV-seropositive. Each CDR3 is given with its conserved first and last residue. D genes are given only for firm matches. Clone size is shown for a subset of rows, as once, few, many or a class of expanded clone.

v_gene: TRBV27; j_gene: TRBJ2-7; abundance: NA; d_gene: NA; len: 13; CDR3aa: CASSSFGSYEQYF; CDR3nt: TGTGCCAGCAGTTCCTTCGGTTCCTACGAGCAGTACTTC
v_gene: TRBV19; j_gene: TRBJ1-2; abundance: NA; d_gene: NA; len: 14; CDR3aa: CASSIISSPRGYTF; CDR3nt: TGTGCCAGTAGTATAATATCCTCCCCTCGGGGCTACACCTTC
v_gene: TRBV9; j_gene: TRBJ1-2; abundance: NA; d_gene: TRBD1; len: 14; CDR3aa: CASSGTGVNYGYTF; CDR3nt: TGTGCCAGCAGCGGCACAGGGGTTAACTATGGCTACACCTTC
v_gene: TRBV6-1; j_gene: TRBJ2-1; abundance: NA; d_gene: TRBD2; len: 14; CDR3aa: CASCAAGGIDEQFF; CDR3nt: TGTGCCAGCTGTGCAGCGGGGGGGATCGACGAGCAGTTCTTC
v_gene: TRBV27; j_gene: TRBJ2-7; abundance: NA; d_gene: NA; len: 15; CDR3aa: CASSLAPLGQGGEYF; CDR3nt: TGTGCCAGCAGTTTAGCCCCCCTCGGACAGGGAGGGGAGTATTTC
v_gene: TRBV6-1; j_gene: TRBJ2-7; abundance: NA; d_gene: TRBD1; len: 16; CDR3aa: CASSEGKDRALREQYF; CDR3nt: TGTGCCAGCAGTGAAGGGAAGGACAGGGCCCTACGCGAGCAGTACTTC
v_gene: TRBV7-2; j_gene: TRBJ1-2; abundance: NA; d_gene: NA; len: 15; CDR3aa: CASSAGLAGAYGYTF; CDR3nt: TGTGCCAGCAGCGCGGGATTGGCTGGAGCCTATGGCTACACCTTC
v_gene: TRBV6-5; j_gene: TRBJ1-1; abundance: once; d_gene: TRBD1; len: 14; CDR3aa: CASSLTGGWTEAFF; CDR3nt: TGTGCCAGCAGTCTTACAGGGGGATGGACTGAAGCTTTCTTT
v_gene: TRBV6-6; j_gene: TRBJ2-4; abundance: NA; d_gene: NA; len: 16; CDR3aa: CASSPGVGVAKNIQYF; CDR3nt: TGTGCCAGCAGTCCTGGGGTCGGGGTAGCCAAAAACATTCAGTACTTC
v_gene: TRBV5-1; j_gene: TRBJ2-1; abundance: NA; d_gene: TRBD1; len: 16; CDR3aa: CASSLGGQGHRGEQFF; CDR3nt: TGCGCCAGCAGCTTGGGGGGACAGGGACATCGCGGTGAGCAGTTCTTC
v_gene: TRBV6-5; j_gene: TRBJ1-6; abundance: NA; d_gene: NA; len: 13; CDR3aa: CASRRSRNSPLHF; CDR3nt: TGTGCCAGCCGTCGGTCCCGAAATTCACCCCTCCACTTT
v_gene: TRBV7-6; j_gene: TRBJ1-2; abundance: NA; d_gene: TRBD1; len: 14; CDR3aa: CASSLGDSIYGYTF; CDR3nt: TGTGCCAGCAGCTTAGGGGACAGCATCTATGGCTACACCTTC
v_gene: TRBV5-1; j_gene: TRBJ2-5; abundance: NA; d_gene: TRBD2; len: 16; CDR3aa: CASSLRLAGDQETQYF; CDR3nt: TGCGCCAGCAGCTTGAGACTAGCGGGGGACCAAGAGACCCAGTACTTC
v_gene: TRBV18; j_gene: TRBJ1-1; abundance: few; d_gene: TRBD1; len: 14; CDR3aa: CASSLGQANTEAFF; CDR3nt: TGTGCCAGCTCACTGGGACAGGCGAACACTGAAGCTTTCTTT
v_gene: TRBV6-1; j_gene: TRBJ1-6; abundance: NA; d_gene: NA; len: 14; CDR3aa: CASSEAYKNSPLHF; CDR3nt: TGTGCCAGCAGTGAAGCGTACAAGAATTCACCCCTCCACTTT